The next 18 T cell receptor beta chains were all read from a single sample in a study of patients and donors after allogeneic stem cell transplantation. TCRdb re-analysed the RT-PCR reads in MiXCR, keeping a single row per CDR3 protein. The table has about 110,000 distinct CDR3 sequences, 35% seen once. The sequenced material came from blood, either unsorted or a sorted T cell fraction (not recorded which). These receptors were collected from a human donor who was either an allogeneic HSCT recipient or a stem cell or donor lymphocyte infusion donor (not recorded which). It is not recorded whose cells these are; they may come from a transplant donor.

This clonotype was counted a few times. This chain links TRBV29-1 with TRBJ1-2; D is undetermined. The V gene lost 5 bases and the J gene lost 4 bases, with 14 bases spanning the gap. From germline, CDR1 is SQVTM and CDR2 ANQGSEA. The CDR3 extends over 13 amino acids. In DNA form, the CDR3 reads TGCAGCGTTCGGACTCCCGTGCCCTATGGCTACACCTTC. Encoded protein: CSVRTPVPYGYTF.

The chain links TRBV20-1 to TRBJ1-2; a weak D match, TRBD1 (5 bases). Germline V gives CDR1 DFQATT, CDR2 SNEGSKA (reference sequence). The CDR3 contains 13 residues. Deletions cut 6 bases from V and 0 bases from J, with 11 bases between. CDR3 nucleotide sequence: TGCAGTGCGGTACAGGCCTCTAACTATGGCTACACCTTC. It translates to CSAVQASNYGYTF.

This clonotype was counted a few times. This sequence joins TRBV28 and TRBJ1-2, with TRBD1 matching 8 bases. The V segment lost 6 bases and the J segment 4 bases; nucleotides outside the gene matches: 13. The CDR3 has 16 amino acids. From germline, CDR1 is MDHEN and CDR2 SYDVKM. The CDR3 spells CASSFQGQGGVYGYTF. The CDR3 nucleotides are TGTGCCAGCAGCTTCCAAGGACAGGGAGGTGTCTATGGCTACACCTTC.

This clonotype was counted at least ten times. V and J are TRBV15 and TRBJ1-1; D is uncertain. The germline gives CDR1 LNHNV, CDR2 YYDKDF (reference sequence). Trimming took 0 bases from V and 3 from J, leaving 11 bases between them. The CDR3 has 15 residues. The CDR3 DNA reads as TGTGCCACCAGCAGAGATTACGGGGTGGACACTGAAGCTTTCTTT. Protein product: CATSRDYGVDTEAFF. Drawing the rest from reference TRBV15 and TRBJ1-1, the complete variable domain is DAMVIQNPRYQVTQFGKPVTLSCSQTLNHNVMYWYQQKSSQAPKLLFHYYDKDFNNEADTPDNFQSRRPNTSFCFLDIRSPGLGDTAMYLCATSRDYGVDTEAFFGQGTRLTVV.

This clonotype was counted many times. The gene calls are TRBV5-5 and TRBJ1-5, with D hard to call. Deletions cut 0 bases from V and 4 bases from J, with 2 bases between. CDR1 and CDR2 (germline): SGHKS, YYEKEE (reference sequence). The CDR3 totals 12 residues. CDR3 protein: CASSLVNQPQHF. The CDR3 DNA follows: TGTGCCAGCAGCTTGGTTAATCAGCCCCAGCATTTT.

This chain links TRBV5-1 with TRBJ1-4; D gene unclear. Germline CDR1 SGHRS, CDR2 YFSETQ. The CDR3 is made up of 17 amino acids. V lost 1 base and J 0 bases, leaving 13 bases between the germline ends. The CDR3 DNA reads TGCGCCAGCAGCTTGCGGGGAAGTAAATCAACTAATGAAAAACTGTTTTTT. Encoded protein: CASSLRGSKSTNEKLFF.

CDR3 nucleotides: TGTGCCAGCAGTTCTAGCGGGAGTAGGAACGAGCAGTACTTC. Protein product: CASSSSGSRNEQYF. This chain links TRBV28 with TRBJ2-7; 10 positions agree with TRBD2. With 4 bases clipped from V and 5 bases from J, the junction kept 5 bases outside the gene matches. Germline CDR1 and CDR2: MDHEN and SYDVKM. The CDR3 length is 14 residues.

This clonotype was observed a few times. This chain links TRBV3-1 with TRBJ2-6; no clear D gene. This CDR3 has 18 amino acids. Deletions cut 2 bases from V and 0 bases from J, with 14 bases between. Germline V gene data show CDR1 as LGHDT and CDR2 as YNNKEL (reference sequence). The CDR3 nucleotides are TGTGCCAGCAGCCAAAGGCACCGAAGGTCCTCTGGGGCCAACGTCCTGACTTTC. As protein: CASSQRHRRSSGANVLTF.

The chain combines TRBV10-3 with TRBJ2-7, with 9 nucleotides matching TRBD2. Trimming at V came to 8 bases and at J to 3 bases, leaving 11 bases not matched to a gene. CDR3 length: 15 amino acids. CDR1 is ENHRY, CDR2 SYGVKD, per germline. CDR3 coding DNA: TGTGCCATCTCCGGGACTAGCAGAGGACTCTACGAGCAGTACTTC. Its translation: CAISGTSRGLYEQYF.

The V and J genes are TRBV6-1 and TRBJ1-4, with no clear D. CDR3 length: 15 amino acids. Per germline, CDR1 MNHNS and CDR2 SASEGT. The germline V and J ends were trimmed by 5 bases and 5 bases, with 15 bases remaining between them. The CDR3 region has the DNA TGTGCCAGCAGTCCAGGACGGTTGGGAAATGAAAAACTGTTTTTT. As protein: CASSPGRLGNEKLFF.

The V call is TRBV4-3, the J call TRBJ2-3, with 9 bases fitting TRBD2. After removal of 4 bases from V and 2 bases from J, the junction contained 7 bases not matched to a gene. The CDR3 sequence is 16 residues long. Germline V gene data show CDR1 as LGHNA and CDR2 as YSLEER. CDR3 in amino acids: CASSRKGTSYTDTQYF. CDR3 coding DNA: TGCGCCAGCAGCCGAAAAGGGACTAGCTACACAGATACGCAGTATTTT.

The rearrangement joins TRBV12-3 or TRBV12-4 to TRBJ1-1; D unresolved. The CDR3 consists of 14 residues. V was trimmed by 3 bases and J by 3 bases, leaving 11 bases between them. This CDR3 is CASSFLFPDTEAFF. The CDR3 nucleotides are TGTGCCAGCAGTTTCCTTTTCCCAGACACTGAAGCTTTCTTT.

There are a few counts of this clonotype. The V call is TRBV5-1, the J call TRBJ1-1; D perhaps matches TRBD1 (6 bases). With 0 bases removed from V and 5 bases from J, the gap between germline ends came to 14 bases. The CDR3 is 15 amino acids. Germline assignment: CDR1 SGHRS and CDR2 YFSETQ. The DNA of the CDR3 is TGCGCCAGCAGCTTGGTCCTCACAGGGTTGACTGAAGCTTTCTTT. Its protein product is CASSLVLTGLTEAFF.

The chain recombines TRBV4-3 with TRBJ1-1, with D hard to call. The CDR3 sequence is 15 residues long. The V and J ends lost 3 bases and 0 bases respectively, with 11 bases between them. The germline V gene has CDR1 LGHNA and CDR2 YSLEER. The DNA of the CDR3 is TGCGCCAGCAGCCATGGTTCCGCAATGAACACTGAAGCTTTCTTT. This translates into CASSHGSAMNTEAFF.

The count of this clonotype is one. The rearrangement links TRBV20-1 to TRBJ2-1, with 8 bases identical to TRBD1. CDR1 DFQATT and CDR2 SNEGSKA come from the germline V gene (reference sequence). The length of the CDR3 is 14 residues. With V trimmed by 6 bases and J by 0 bases, 4 bases remained unmatched. The CDR3, as DNA: TGCAGTGCCGAGGACAGGGTCTCCTACAATGAGCAGTTCTTC. This codes for CSAEDRVSYNEQFF.

The genes are TRBV5-1 and TRBJ2-5; D tentatively fits TRBD1 or TRBD2 (6 bases each). V gave up 2 bases and J gave up 5 bases, with 13 bases separating them. Per the germline V gene, CDR1 is SGHRS and CDR2 is YFSETQ. The CDR3 spans 14 residues. CDR3 DNA: TGCGCCAGCAGCTTTTCGGGGGCTGGGGAGACCCAGTACTTC. Protein: CASSFSGAGETQYF.

The chain recombines TRBV7-2 with TRBJ1-2; perhaps TRBD1 as D (6 bases). CDR1 and CDR2 (germline): SGHTA, FQGNSA. The CDR3 consists of 15 residues. Trimming removed 5 bases at V and 4 bases at J, with 17 bases between. CDR3: CASSEDPGGIYGYTF. The CDR3 DNA is TGTGCCAGCAGCGAAGACCCTGGGGGCATCTATGGCTACACCTTC.

This clonotype was seen only a few times. V gene TRBV24-1 combines with J gene TRBJ2-3; D call uncertain. The V end lost 1 base, the J end lost 1 base, and 2 bases lay between the germline ends. Germline values: CDR1 KGHDR, CDR2 SFDVKD. The CDR3 consists of 13 residues. CDR3 residues: CATSDFRTDTQYF. The CDR3 region has the DNA TGTGCCACCAGTGATTTCCGCACAGATACGCAGTATTTT.